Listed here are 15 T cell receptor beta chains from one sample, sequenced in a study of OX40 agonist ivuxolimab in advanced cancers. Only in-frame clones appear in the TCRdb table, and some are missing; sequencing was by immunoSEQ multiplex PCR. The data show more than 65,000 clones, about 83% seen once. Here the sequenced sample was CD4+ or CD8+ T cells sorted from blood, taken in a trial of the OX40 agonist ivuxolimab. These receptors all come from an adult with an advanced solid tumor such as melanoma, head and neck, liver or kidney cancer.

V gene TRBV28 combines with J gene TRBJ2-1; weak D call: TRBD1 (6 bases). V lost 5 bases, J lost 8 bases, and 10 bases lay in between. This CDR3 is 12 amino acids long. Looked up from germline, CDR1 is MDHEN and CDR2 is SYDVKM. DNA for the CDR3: TGTGCCAGCAGTCTACAGGGAGATGAGCAGTTCTTC. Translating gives CASSLQGDEQFF.

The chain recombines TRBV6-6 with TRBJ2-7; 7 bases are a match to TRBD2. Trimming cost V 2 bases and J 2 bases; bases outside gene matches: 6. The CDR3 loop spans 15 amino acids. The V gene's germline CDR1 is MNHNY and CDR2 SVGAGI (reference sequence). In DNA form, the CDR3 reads TGTGCCAGCAGTTACCTCGGGGGGTTAGCCTACGAGCAGTACTTC. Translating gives CASSYLGGLAYEQYF.

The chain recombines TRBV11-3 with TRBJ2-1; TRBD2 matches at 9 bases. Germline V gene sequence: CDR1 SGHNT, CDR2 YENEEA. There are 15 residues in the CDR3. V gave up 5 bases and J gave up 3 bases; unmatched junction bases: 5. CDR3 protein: CASSRSGSLYNEQFF. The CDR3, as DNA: TGTGCCAGCAGCCGTAGCGGGAGCCTCTACAATGAGCAGTTCTTC. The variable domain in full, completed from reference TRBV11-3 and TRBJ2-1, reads EAGVVQSPRYKIIEKKQPVAFWCNPISGHNTLYWYLQNLGQGPELLIRYENEEAVDDSQLPKDRFSAERLKGVDSTLKIQPAELGDSAVYLCASSRSGSLYNEQFFGPGTRLTVL.

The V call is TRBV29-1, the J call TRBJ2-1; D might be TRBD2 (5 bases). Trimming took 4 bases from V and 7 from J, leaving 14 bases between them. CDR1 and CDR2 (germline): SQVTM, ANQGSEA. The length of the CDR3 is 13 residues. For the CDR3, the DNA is TGCAGCGTTGGGTGGCTACCGGGAAATGAGCAGTTCTTC. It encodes CSVGWLPGNEQFF.

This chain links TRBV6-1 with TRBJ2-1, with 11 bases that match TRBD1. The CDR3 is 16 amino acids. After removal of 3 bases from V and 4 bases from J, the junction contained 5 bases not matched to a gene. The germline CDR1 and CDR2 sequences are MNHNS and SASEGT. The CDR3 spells CASSDRDRGRYNEQFF. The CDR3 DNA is TGTGCCAGCAGTGATCGGGACAGGGGGAGGTACAATGAGCAGTTCTTC.

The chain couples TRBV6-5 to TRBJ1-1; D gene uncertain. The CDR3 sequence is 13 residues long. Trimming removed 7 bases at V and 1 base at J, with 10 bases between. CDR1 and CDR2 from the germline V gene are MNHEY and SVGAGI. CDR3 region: CASKGGANTEAFF. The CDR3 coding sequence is TGTGCCAGCAAGGGCGGAGCGAACACTGAAGCTTTCTTT.

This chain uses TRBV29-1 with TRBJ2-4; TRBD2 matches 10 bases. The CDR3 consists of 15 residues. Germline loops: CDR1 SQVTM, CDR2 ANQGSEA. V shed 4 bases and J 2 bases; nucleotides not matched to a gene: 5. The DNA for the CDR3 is TGCAGCGTTGGCCTAGCGGGAGTAACCAAAAACATTCAGTACTTC. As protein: CSVGLAGVTKNIQYF.

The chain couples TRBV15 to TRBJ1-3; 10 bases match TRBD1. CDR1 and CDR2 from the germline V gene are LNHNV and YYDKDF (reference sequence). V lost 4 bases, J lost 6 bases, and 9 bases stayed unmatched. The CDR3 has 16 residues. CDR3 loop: CATSTRIGTGENTIYF. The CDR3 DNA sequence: TGTGCCACCAGCACTAGGATTGGGACAGGGGAAAACACCATATATTTT. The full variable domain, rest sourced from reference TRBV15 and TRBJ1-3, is DAMVIQNPRYQVTQFGKPVTLSCSQTLNHNVMYWYQQKSSQAPKLLFHYYDKDFNNEADTPDNFQSRRPNTSFCFLDIRSPGLGDTAMYLCATSTRIGTGENTIYFGEGSWLTVV.

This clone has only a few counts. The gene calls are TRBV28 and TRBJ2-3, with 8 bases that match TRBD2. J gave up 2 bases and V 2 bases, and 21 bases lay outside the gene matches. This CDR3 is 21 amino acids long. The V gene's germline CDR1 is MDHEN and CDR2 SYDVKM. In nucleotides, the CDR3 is TGTGCCAGCAGTTTAGGGATTAGTCTAGCGGGCCCGTCAACCCTCACAGATACGCAGTATTTT. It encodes CASSLGISLAGPSTLTDTQYF.

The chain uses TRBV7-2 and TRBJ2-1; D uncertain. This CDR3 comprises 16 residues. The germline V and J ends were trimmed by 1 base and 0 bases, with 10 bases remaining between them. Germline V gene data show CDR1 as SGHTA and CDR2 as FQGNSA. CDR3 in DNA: TGTGCCAGCAGCTTAGACGCTGGGCCCTCCTACAATGAGCAGTTCTTC. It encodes CASSLDAGPSYNEQFF.

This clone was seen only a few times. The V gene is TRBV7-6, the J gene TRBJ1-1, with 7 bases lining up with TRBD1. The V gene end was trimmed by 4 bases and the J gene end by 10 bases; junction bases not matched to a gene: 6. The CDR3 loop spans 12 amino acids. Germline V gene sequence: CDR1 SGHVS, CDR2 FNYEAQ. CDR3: CASSSRGSRAFF. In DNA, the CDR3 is TGTGCCAGCAGCTCCAGGGGGAGCCGAGCTTTCTTT.

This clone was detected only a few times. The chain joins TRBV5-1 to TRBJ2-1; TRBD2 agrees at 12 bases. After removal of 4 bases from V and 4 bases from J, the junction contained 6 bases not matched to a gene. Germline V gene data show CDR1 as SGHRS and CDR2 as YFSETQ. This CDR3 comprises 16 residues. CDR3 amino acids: CASSLRLAGVYNEQFF. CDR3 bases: TGCGCCAGCAGCCTCCGACTAGCGGGGGTTTACAATGAGCAGTTCTTC. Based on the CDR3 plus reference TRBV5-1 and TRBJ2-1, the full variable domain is KAGVTQTPRYLIKTRGQQVTLSCSPISGHRSVSWYQQTPGQGLQFLFEYFSETQRNKGNFPGRFSGRQFSNSRSEMNVSTLELGDSALYLCASSLRLAGVYNEQFFGPGTRLTVL.

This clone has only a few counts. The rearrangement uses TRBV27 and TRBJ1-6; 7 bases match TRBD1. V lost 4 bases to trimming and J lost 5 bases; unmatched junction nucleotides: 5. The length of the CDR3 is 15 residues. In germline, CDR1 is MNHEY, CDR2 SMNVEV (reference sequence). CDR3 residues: CASSWGQIDNSPLHF. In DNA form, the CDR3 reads TGTGCCAGCAGTTGGGGACAGATTGATAATTCACCCCTCCACTTT.

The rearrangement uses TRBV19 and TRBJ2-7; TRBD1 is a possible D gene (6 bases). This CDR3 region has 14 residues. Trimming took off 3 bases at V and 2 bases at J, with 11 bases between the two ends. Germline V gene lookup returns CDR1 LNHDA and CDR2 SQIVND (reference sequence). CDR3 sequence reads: CASSIGTSTYEQYF. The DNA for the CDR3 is TGTGCCAGTAGTATCGGGACAAGTACCTACGAGCAGTACTTC.

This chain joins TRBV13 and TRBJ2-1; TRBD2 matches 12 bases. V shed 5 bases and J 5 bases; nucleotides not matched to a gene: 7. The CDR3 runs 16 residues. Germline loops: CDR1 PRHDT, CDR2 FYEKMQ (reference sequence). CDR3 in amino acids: CASSTLLAGGNNEQFF. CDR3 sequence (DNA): TGTGCCAGCAGCACCCTTCTAGCGGGGGGGAACAATGAGCAGTTCTTC.